The next 29 T cell receptor beta chains were all read from a single sample in a study of T cells after yellow fever vaccination (dated by TCRdb to about 2019). The method was 5' RACE. The sample was run on an Illumina HiSeq 2500. TCRdb passed the public sequencing reads through fastp at Q25 and MiXCR, retaining productive beta sequences. Rows are unified per CDR3 protein, each entry keeping the most common DNA and genes. The table for this sample lists more than 450,000 distinct CDR3 sequences; roughly a fifth of them were counted only once. The ten largest clones add up to roughly a sixth of the sample. The sample's treatment or condition label is to be understood as: live attenuated yellow fever vaccine strain. The sample was PBMCs, taken approximately 22 days after the first yellow fever vaccination. These TCRs come from a man aged 18 to 29 who received the YFV17D yellow fever vaccine.

The rearrangement joins TRBV6-2 or TRBV6-3 to TRBJ1-1; D perhaps matches TRBD1 (5 bases). This CDR3 is 13 amino acids long. The V and J ends lost 8 bases and 6 bases respectively, with 16 bases between them. In germline, CDR1 is MNHEY, CDR2 SVGEGT. In DNA, the CDR3 is TGTGCCAGCCGAGCTCAGGGTTTGGCTGAAGCTTTCTTT. It encodes CASRAQGLAEAFF.

The chain is built from TRBV18 and TRBJ2-2; D ambiguous. V dropped 2 bases and J dropped 2 bases, with 15 bases sitting between them. The V gene's germline CDR1 is KGHSH and CDR2 LQKENI. There are 17 residues in the CDR3. Here the CDR3 reads CASSPKNRPVNTGELFF. The CDR3 DNA is TGTGCCAGCTCACCAAAGAACCGGCCAGTTAACACCGGGGAGCTGTTTTTT. The variable domain in full, completed from reference TRBV18 and TRBJ2-2, reads NAGVMQNPRHLVRRRGQEARLRCSPMKGHSHVYWYRQLPEEGLKFMVYLQKENIIDESGMPKERFSAEFPKEGPSILRIQQVVRGDSAAYFCASSPKNRPVNTGELFFGEGSRLTVL.

The chain employs TRBV5-1 and TRBJ1-1; perhaps TRBD1 as D (5 bases). Looked up from germline, CDR1 is SGHRS and CDR2 is YFSETQ. The CDR3 contains 14 residues. Trimming left V 1 base short and J 1 base short, with 8 bases between. The CDR3 sequence is CASSLLRGNTEAFF. CDR3 sequence (DNA): TGCGCCAGCAGCTTGTTAAGGGGGAACACTGAAGCTTTCTTT.

V gene TRBV7-8 combines with J gene TRBJ1-4; D gene unclear. The V end was cut by 1 base, the J end by 7 bases, with 7 bases between. Germline V CDR1 and CDR2: SGHVS, FQNEAQ. This CDR3 is built from 13 residues. CDR3 DNA sequence: TGTGCCAGCAGCTTAGGAGGAACTGAAAAACTGTTTTTT. It yields the protein CASSLGGTEKLFF.

This clonotype was observed a few times. The chain uses TRBV5-1 and TRBJ2-3, with D perhaps matching TRBD1 or TRBD2 (5 bases each). The CDR3 consists of 17 residues. Deletions cut 0 bases from V and 4 bases from J, with 18 bases between. The germline gives CDR1 SGHRS, CDR2 YFSETQ. CDR3 loop: CASSLVQAPGGPDTQYF. The CDR3 DNA is TGCGCCAGCAGCTTGGTACAGGCCCCTGGGGGACCAGATACGCAGTATTTT.

A few counts support this clonotype. This chain links TRBV5-1 with TRBJ2-1, with 11 bases identical to TRBD2. V dropped 3 bases and J dropped 6; count of bases not matched to a gene: 5. Per the germline V gene, CDR1 is SGHRS and CDR2 is YFSETQ. CDR3 length: 15 residues. The CDR3 protein is CASSSGLADGNEQFF. Here the CDR3 DNA reads TGCGCCAGCAGCTCGGGACTAGCGGACGGCAATGAGCAGTTCTTC. The variable domain in full, with the rest retrieved from reference TRBV5-1 and TRBJ2-1, is KAGVTQTPRYLIKTRGQQVTLSCSPISGHRSVSWYQQTPGQGLQFLFEYFSETQRNKGNFPGRFSGRQFSNSRSEMNVSTLELGDSALYLCASSSGLADGNEQFFGPGTRLTVL.

There are a few counts of this clonotype. V usage is TRBV7-6 and J usage is TRBJ2-1, with D possibly matching TRBD2 (6 bases). Germline lookup yields CDR1 SGHVS and CDR2 FNYEAQ. Trimming shortened V by 2 bases and J by 0 bases, and 14 bases separated the two germline ends. This CDR3 region has 17 residues. The CDR3 protein is CASSLSSGQSSYNEQFF. In DNA form, the CDR3 reads TGTGCCAGCAGCTTAAGCAGCGGGCAAAGCTCCTACAATGAGCAGTTCTTC.

The genes are TRBV5-1 and TRBJ2-1, with TRBD2 as a possible D gene (7 bases). Germline CDR1 SGHRS, CDR2 YFSETQ. The CDR3 contains 16 residues. Trimming cost V 4 bases and J 2 bases, with 16 bases left between them. The CDR3, as DNA: TGCGCCAGCAGCCCCCAGGCGGGGGCCACCTACAATGAGCAGTTCTTC. It yields the protein CASSPQAGATYNEQFF.

The chain couples TRBV4-3 to TRBJ1-1; 9 nucleotides line up with TRBD1. The junction had 14 bases not matched to a gene; V was cut back by 3 bases and J by 3 bases. Germline V gives CDR1 LGHNA, CDR2 YSLEER. The CDR3 extends over 18 amino acids. The CDR3 DNA reads TGCGCCAGCAGCCAGGCCGGGACAGGGAGGGGTAGAGACACTGAAGCTTTCTTT. Protein: CASSQAGTGRGRDTEAFF.

This clonotype was found a few times. CDR3 DNA sequence: TGTGCCAGCAGCCTCCAAGGCTGGGACCAAGAGACCCAGTACTTC. Translated: CASSLQGWDQETQYF. The chain joins TRBV7-6 to TRBJ2-5; D uncertain. This CDR3 has 15 residues. Per germline, CDR1 SGHVS and CDR2 FNYEAQ. V was clipped by 5 bases and J by 0 bases, with 13 bases between them.

The chain recombines TRBV29-1 with TRBJ2-1; D unresolved. Germline values: CDR1 SQVTM, CDR2 ANQGSEA. V dropped 6 bases and J dropped 0 bases, with 9 bases sitting between them. The CDR3 runs to 13 residues. DNA for the CDR3: TGCAGCGTCGAGTCCCACTCCTACAATGAGCAGTTCTTC. Its protein product is CSVESHSYNEQFF.

This clonotype was counted only a few times. This sequence joins TRBV29-1 and TRBJ2-7, with 7 bases matching TRBD1. Per germline, CDR1 SQVTM and CDR2 ANQGSEA. V shed 5 bases, J shed 6 bases, and the junction held 10 bases outside the gene matches. This CDR3 is built from 13 residues. DNA of the CDR3: TGCAGCGTTATACAGGTAGGGGACAGCGAGCAGTACTTC. It translates to CSVIQVGDSEQYF.

This clonotype was detected a few times. The chain is built from TRBV28 and TRBJ2-3; 9 bases align to TRBD2. The CDR3 runs to 14 residues. The germline CDR1 and CDR2 sequences are MDHEN and SYDVKM. J was trimmed by 1 base and V by 10 bases; bases with no gene match: 6. The CDR3 loop reads CATGRLAGTDTQYF. For the CDR3, the DNA is TGTGCCACCGGGAGACTAGCGGGCACAGATACGCAGTATTTT. The complete variable domain, with remaining parts taken from reference TRBV28 and TRBJ2-3, reads DVKVTQSSRYLVKRTGEKVFLECVQDMDHENMFWYRQDPGLGLRLIYFSYDVKMKEKGDIPEGYSVSREKKERFSLILESASTNQTSMYLCATGRLAGTDTQYFGPGTRLTVL.

The genes are TRBV28 and TRBJ1-1; D is unresolved. Germline CDR1 is MDHEN and CDR2 is SYDVKM. CDR3 length: 14 residues. The V gene lost 6 bases and the J gene lost 7 bases, with 18 bases spanning the gap. The CDR3 protein is CASRILPSRDEAFF. DNA of the CDR3: TGTGCCAGCAGAATCCTTCCCTCGAGAGATGAAGCTTTCTTT.

The rearrangement links TRBV12-3 or TRBV12-4 to TRBJ1-1; weak D call: TRBD1 (5 bases). V lost 1 base, J lost 3 bases, and 9 bases lay in between. The CDR3 contains 14 residues. The CDR3 loop reads CASSLVWGDTEAFF. The CDR3 region has the DNA TGTGCCAGCAGTTTAGTATGGGGGGACACTGAAGCTTTCTTT.

The chain couples TRBV7-8 to TRBJ1-5; D perhaps matches TRBD1 (5 bases). Trimming pared 5 bases from V and 7 bases from J, leaving 15 bases between. Germline-derived CDR1 and CDR2 are SGHVS and FQNEAQ. The CDR3 is 14 amino acids. The CDR3 nucleotides read TGTGCCAGCAGCCGTTGGGGGTTTAGGCAGCCCCAGCATTTT. Its translation: CASSRWGFRQPQHF.

This clonotype was observed a few times. This rearrangement joins TRBV4-1 to TRBJ2-1, with TRBD2 identical over 8 bases. CDR1 and CDR2 (germline): MGHRA, YSYEKL. V lost 1 base to trimming and J lost 1 base; unmatched junction nucleotides: 9. CDR3 length: 18 amino acids. CDR3 coding DNA: TGCGCCAGCAGCCAAGGGGGTTTTGGACTAGCATCCTACAATGAGCAGTTCTTC. Its translation: CASSQGGFGLASYNEQFF.

This clonotype was detected a few times. V gene TRBV20-1 combines with J gene TRBJ1-4; D is unclear. The CDR3 is made up of 13 amino acids. Germline V lookup: CDR1 DFQATT, CDR2 SNEGSKA (reference sequence). V was shortened by 3 bases and J by 7 bases, with 12 bases between the two germline ends. The CDR3 sequence: CSASGRLSEKLFF. DNA of the CDR3: TGCAGTGCTAGCGGGCGATTGAGTGAAAAACTGTTTTTT.

The J gene is TRBJ2-2, the V gene TRBV7-9; unclear D gene. V shed 1 base and J shed 1 base, with 10 bases lying between them. Germline V gives CDR1 SEHNR, CDR2 FQNEAQ (reference sequence). This CDR3 spans 16 amino acids. The CDR3 sequence: CASSLGQTMNTGELFF. For the CDR3, the DNA is TGTGCCAGCAGCTTAGGACAAACCATGAACACCGGGGAGCTGTTTTTT.

V gene TRBV10-2 combines with J gene TRBJ2-3, with 8 bases that match TRBD2. Per the germline V gene, CDR1 is WSHSY and CDR2 is SAAADI. This CDR3 is 13 amino acids long. The J segment lost 4 bases and the V segment lost 7 bases, leaving 4 bases of the junction unmatched. CDR3 bases: TGCGCCAGCAAAGCGGGGGAACCAGATACGCAGTATTTT. The encoded protein is CASKAGEPDTQYF.

The chain couples TRBV5-1 to TRBJ2-7; 11 bases map to TRBD2. The CDR3 runs to 16 residues. Germline trimming cut 3 bases from V and 0 bases from J; bases unmatched to any gene: 5. Germline V gene lookup returns CDR1 SGHRS and CDR2 YFSETQ. The CDR3 loop is CASSYLAGGNSYEQYF. CDR3 DNA sequence: TGCGCCAGCAGCTACCTAGCGGGGGGAAACTCCTACGAGCAGTACTTC.

The chain is built from TRBV3-1 and TRBJ2-1; TRBD2 aligns across 12 bases. Looked up from germline, CDR1 is LGHDT and CDR2 is YNNKEL (reference sequence). With V trimmed by 1 base and J by 8 bases, 9 bases remained unmatched. The CDR3 contains 17 residues. This CDR3 reads CASSQGLAGVPADEQFF. The CDR3 DNA reads TGTGCCAGCAGCCAAGGACTAGCGGGGGTCCCGGCGGATGAGCAGTTCTTC.

This clonotype was counted many times. The chain has TRBV25-1 and TRBJ2-1, with 7 nucleotides matching TRBD1. With 4 bases clipped from V and 10 bases from J, the junction kept 10 bases outside the gene matches. CDR3 size: 14 residues. Germline loops: CDR1 MGHDK, CDR2 SYGVNS. The CDR3: CASSGTGGGLEQFF. CDR3 in DNA: TGTGCCAGCAGTGGGACAGGAGGTGGATTAGAGCAGTTCTTC. Full variable domain (outside the CDR3, taken from reference TRBV25-1 and TRBJ2-1): EADIYQTPRYLVIGTGKKITLECSQTMGHDKMYWYQQDPGMELHLIHYSYGVNSTEKGDLSSESTVSRIRTEHFPLTLESARPSHTSQYLCASSGTGGGLEQFFGPGTRLTVL.

The chain links TRBV6-2 or TRBV6-3 to TRBJ2-1; D is ambiguous. CDR1 and CDR2 from the germline V gene are MNHEY and SVGEGT. There are 13 residues in the CDR3. V lost 6 bases and J 1 base, leaving 7 bases between the germline ends. CDR3 in DNA: TGTGCCAGCAGCTGGCGATCCTACAATGAGCAGTTCTTC. Amino acids: CASSWRSYNEQFF.

In its sample, this clonotype was seen a few times. The chain has TRBV20-1 and TRBJ1-1; TRBD1 agrees at 7 bases. Germline trimming cut 3 bases from V and 3 bases from J; bases unmatched to any gene: 7. Germline V gene data show CDR1 as DFQATT and CDR2 as SNEGSKA (reference sequence). This CDR3 is built from 14 residues. The chain's CDR3 is CSASGDRLYTEAFF. CDR3 DNA: TGCAGTGCTAGCGGGGACAGACTGTACACTGAAGCTTTCTTT.

The sample holds many counts of this clonotype. This chain joins TRBV12-3 or TRBV12-4 and TRBJ1-6; D unresolved. The CDR3 is 12 amino acids. The V and J ends lost 3 bases and 8 bases respectively, with 5 bases between them. The CDR3 nucleotides are TGTGCCAGCAGTTTTATCCATTCACCCCTCCACTTT. This translates into CASSFIHSPLHF.

The chain is built from TRBV6-2 or TRBV6-3 and TRBJ2-3, with 7 bases matching TRBD1. There are 17 residues in the CDR3. Germline values: CDR1 MNHEY, CDR2 SVGEGT. The trim removed 1 base at V and 0 bases at J, leaving 7 bases unmatched. CDR3 DNA sequence: TGTGCCAGCAGTTACTTACAGACAGGGAGTAGCACAGATACGCAGTATTTT. Its protein product is CASSYLQTGSSTDTQYF.

A single count supports this clonotype. The V call is TRBV6-5, the J call TRBJ2-1; the D gene is possibly TRBD1 (5 bases). Germline V gives CDR1 MNHEY, CDR2 SVGAGI. The V gene lost 2 bases and the J gene lost 5 bases, with 13 bases spanning the gap. This CDR3 spans 15 amino acids. As DNA, the CDR3 is TGTGCCAGCAGTTACGGACAAGGCGATGACAATGAGCAGTTCTTC. This sequence encodes CASSYGQGDDNEQFF.

This clonotype was observed a few times. J is TRBJ2-2 and V is TRBV7-3; TRBD1 matches 10 bases. Germline V gene data show CDR1 as SGHTA and CDR2 as FQGTGA. The CDR3 is 15 amino acids. Trimming took 6 bases from V and 4 from J; bases not matched to a gene: 5. CDR3 sequence (DNA): TGTGCCAGCAGGATGACAGGGGGCACCACCGGGGAGCTGTTTTTT. This encodes CASRMTGGTTGELFF.